Following are 18 T cell receptor beta chains from one sample sequenced in a study of cytomegalovirus exposure and HLA in healthy donors (TCRdb year 2017). Library preparation was by the immunoSEQ multiplex PCR assay. A mixture of 60 forward primers for TCR Vbeta segments and 13 reverse primers for TCR Jbeta segments was used in the multiplex PCR. Imported from immuneACCESS, the table was reduced by TCRdb to in-frame sequences with V and J called. These copies leave out some clones; in studies compared against another copy, an unresolved V gene accounts for under half, and the cause of the remainder is not known. The sample table shows around 210,000 clones, and more than 75% are seen once. Together, the top ten hold about 0.22% of the sample. The sample consisted of PBMCs. Receptor source: a girl aged 2 to 10 in good health and CMV-seronegative.

This clone has only one observation. This chain links TRBV19 with TRBJ1-6; 10 nucleotides agree with TRBD1. V gave up 5 bases and J gave up 7 bases; unmatched junction bases: 5. Germline V gene data show CDR1 as LNHDA and CDR2 as SQIVND (reference sequence). The CDR3 consists of 15 residues. CDR3 nucleotides: TGTGCCAGTAGTGAAGACAGGGGGCCGAATTCACCCCTCCACTTT. As protein: CASSEDRGPNSPLHF.

This sequence joins TRBV29-1 and TRBJ2-4; D may be TRBD2 (5 bases). From germline, CDR1 is SQVTM and CDR2 ANQGSEA. The CDR3 loop spans 13 amino acids. Trimming removed 4 bases from V and 4 bases from J, with 11 bases in between. The CDR3 here is CSVAPSGKNIQYF. The CDR3, as DNA: TGCAGCGTTGCGCCCAGCGGAAAAAACATTCAGTACTTC.

CDR3 protein: CAISVLAGGSYEQYF. In DNA, the CDR3 is TGTGCCATCAGTGTTCTAGCGGGAGGCTCCTACGAGCAGTACTTC. The chain has TRBV10-3 and TRBJ2-7; 11 bases are a match to TRBD2. The J segment lost 0 bases and the V segment lost 4 bases, leaving 2 bases of the junction unmatched. The CDR3 length is 15 residues. The germline CDR1 and CDR2 sequences are ENHRY and SYGVKD.

This clone was detected a few times. DNA for the CDR3: TGTGCCAGCAGCCCCGGGACAGATTTCTACGAGCAGTACTTC. Its protein is CASSPGTDFYEQYF. This chain uses TRBV11-2 with TRBJ2-7; TRBD1 aligns across 7 bases. The CDR3 contains 14 residues. In germline, CDR1 is SGHAT, CDR2 FQNNGV. V lost 5 bases, J lost 3 bases, and 7 bases stayed unmatched.

The chain is built from TRBV7-9 and TRBJ2-7; no reliable D call. The ends were cut back, 3 bases at V and 1 base at J, with 7 bases in the middle. The CDR3 has 13 residues. Germline CDR1 is SEHNR and CDR2 is FQNEAQ (reference sequence). CDR3: CASSFTQSYEQYF. The CDR3 nucleotides read TGTGCCAGCAGCTTTACCCAGTCCTACGAGCAGTACTTC.

The DNA for the CDR3 is TGTGCCAGCAGCCGTGACAGGGGGAATGGCTACACCTTC. Its protein is CASSRDRGNGYTF. V usage is TRBV5-5 and J usage is TRBJ1-2, with 9 positions matching TRBD1. V trimming: 4 bases; J trimming: 6 bases; junction bases outside the gene matches: 4. This CDR3 is 13 amino acids long. Germline CDR1 reads SGHKS; CDR2 reads YYEKEE (reference sequence).

Worth noting for this clone: Its ends do not fully match the called genes, so a read error is possible. The chain uses TRBV7-9 and TRBJ2-3; TRBD2 matches 8 bases. This CDR3 contains 16 residues. Germline CDR1 SEHNR, CDR2 FQNEAQ (reference sequence). The CDR3 DNA follows: TGTTCCAGCAGCGGAACCGGGACTAGTTACAGGGATACGCAGTATTTT. Protein product: CSSSGTGTSYRDTQYF.

The chain is built from TRBV19 and TRBJ2-1, with TRBD2 identical over 9 bases. Germline CDR1 LNHDA, CDR2 SQIVND (reference sequence). V shed 4 bases, J shed 2 bases, and the junction held 12 bases outside the gene matches. There are 18 residues in the CDR3. The DNA of the CDR3 is TGTGCCAGTAGTACAGCTAGCGGGGCAGGTTGGGCCTACAATGAGCAGTTCTTC. Translating it yields CASSTASGAGWAYNEQFF. The complete variable domain, with remaining parts taken from reference TRBV19 and TRBJ2-1, reads DGGITQSPKYLFRKEGQNVTLSCEQNLNHDAMYWYRQDPGQGLRLIYYSQIVNDFQKGDIAEGYSVSREKKESFPLTVTSAQKNPTAFYLCASSTASGAGWAYNEQFFGPGTRLTVL.

V usage is TRBV2 and J usage is TRBJ1-1; possibly TRBD1 for D (5 bases). This CDR3 region has 12 residues. V was pared by 6 bases and J by 8 bases, with 13 bases between. CDR1 and CDR2 (germline): SNHLY, FYNNEI. The CDR3 region has the DNA TGTGCCAGCAGACAGACAGCCCTAGAAGCTTTCTTT. Its protein product is CASRQTALEAFF.

The chain carries TRBV4-1 and TRBJ2-3, with D possibly TRBD2 on 5 matching bases. Germline V gene lookup returns CDR1 MGHRA and CDR2 YSYEKL. There are 14 residues in the CDR3. Deletions cut 1 base from V and 9 bases from J, with 14 bases between. The DNA of the CDR3 is TGCGCCAGCAGCCAAGTATTGAGGGAGCCGACGCAGTATTTT. Its protein product is CASSQVLREPTQYF.

Note on this clone: The sample holds other DNA sequences that translate to the same CDR3. This chain uses TRBV5-1 with TRBJ2-3; 10 nucleotides line up with TRBD2. The CDR3 spans 16 residues. Per germline, CDR1 SGHRS and CDR2 YFSETQ. V lost 3 bases and J lost 3; bases outside the gene matches: 7. The CDR3 sequence: CASSSALAGSTDTQYF. CDR3 nucleotides: TGCGCCAGCAGCTCCGCACTAGCGGGAAGTACAGATACGCAGTATTTT.

The chain uses TRBV7-9 and TRBJ1-4, with 11 bases matching TRBD1. CDR1 and CDR2 from the germline V gene are SEHNR and FQNEAQ (reference sequence). J was trimmed by 5 bases and V by 4 bases; bases with no gene match: 0. The length of the CDR3 is 14 residues. CDR3 in amino acids: CASSWDRGNEKLFF. CDR3 in DNA: TGTGCCAGCAGCTGGGACAGGGGGAATGAAAAACTGTTTTTT.

The V and J genes are TRBV10-3 and TRBJ2-1; TRBD1 agrees at 11 bases. V lost 9 bases to trimming and J lost 7 bases; unmatched junction nucleotides: 11. Per the germline V gene, CDR1 is ENHRY and CDR2 is SYGVKD. This CDR3 region has 15 residues. CDR3 in DNA: TGTGCCATTTCCGCCGGGACAGGGGGGATTAATGAGCAGTTCTTC. This codes for CAISAGTGGINEQFF.

The DNA of the CDR3 is TGTGCCAGCAGTTTAATTCAGGCAACCTACGAGCAGTACTTC. It translates to CASSLIQATYEQYF. V is TRBV6-5 and J is TRBJ2-7; unclear D gene. Trimming removed 4 bases from V and 2 bases from J, with 12 bases in between. Germline assignment: CDR1 MNHEY and CDR2 SVGAGI. CDR3 size: 14 residues.

This rearrangement joins TRBV7-2 to TRBJ1-5, with 8 bases aligning to TRBD1. The CDR3 sequence is 16 residues long. Per the germline V gene, CDR1 is SGHTA and CDR2 is FQGNSA. Trimming took 2 bases from V and 7 from J; bases not matched to a gene: 10. CDR3 in amino acids: CASSLSMTGVEQPQHF. CDR3 in DNA: TGTGCCAGCAGCTTATCTATGACAGGGGTGGAGCAGCCCCAGCATTTT.

This clone was seen more than once but under ten times. The chain has TRBV27 and TRBJ2-7, with no clear D. Trimming removed 5 bases from V and 1 base from J, with 21 bases in between. Germline CDR1 reads MNHEY; CDR2 reads SMNVEV (reference sequence). The CDR3 is 17 amino acids. In nucleotides, the CDR3 is TGTGCCAGCAGTACTCTTTACGGCCTAGTCGGGTCCTACGAGCAGTACTTC. The encoded protein is CASSTLYGLVGSYEQYF.

The chain carries TRBV6-6 and TRBJ2-1, with 8 bases lining up with TRBD2. V was pared by 6 bases and J by 4 bases, with 11 bases of the junction left unmatched. The V gene's germline CDR1 is MNHNY and CDR2 SVGAGI (reference sequence). The CDR3 covers 16 residues. For the CDR3, the DNA is TGTGCCAGCAGGTCCGGGGGACTAGGGGGATACAATGAGCAGTTCTTC. Translation gives CASRSGGLGGYNEQFF.

The V gene is TRBV6-5, the J gene TRBJ2-2; D may be TRBD2 (7 bases). V lost 10 bases and J lost 6, with 15 bases in between. The CDR3 runs 13 residues. The germline V gene has CDR1 MNHEY and CDR2 SVGAGI. CDR3 sequence: CATKKGGAGELFF. The CDR3 coding sequence is TGTGCCACCAAAAAGGGGGGGGCCGGGGAGCTGTTTTTT.